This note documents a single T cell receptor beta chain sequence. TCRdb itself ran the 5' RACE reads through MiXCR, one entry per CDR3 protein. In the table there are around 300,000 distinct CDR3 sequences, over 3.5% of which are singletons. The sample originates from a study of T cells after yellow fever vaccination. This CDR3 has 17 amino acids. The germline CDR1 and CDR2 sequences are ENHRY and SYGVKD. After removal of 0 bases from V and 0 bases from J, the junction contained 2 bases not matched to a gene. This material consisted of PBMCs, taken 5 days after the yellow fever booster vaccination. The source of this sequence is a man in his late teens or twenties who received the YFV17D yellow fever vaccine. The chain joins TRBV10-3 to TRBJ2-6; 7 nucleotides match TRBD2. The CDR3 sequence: CAISESRGSSGANVLTF. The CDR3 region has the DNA TGTGCCATCAGTGAGTCCCGCGGGAGCTCTGGGGCCAACGTCCTGACTTTC.